This TCR beta chain was identified during a study of cytomegalovirus exposure and HLA in healthy donors. Trimming removed 0 bases from V and 3 bases from J; junction bases left unmatched: 2. The germline gives CDR1 SGHTA, CDR2 FQGNSA. This CDR3 spans 15 amino acids. Primers for the PCR totalled 60 Vbeta and 13 Jbeta. Profiled with immunoSEQ multiplex PCR; TCRdb holds only in-frame clones, not every one. Of around 140,000 clones listed, more than 70% are singletons. General study findings and limits: Most TCRs appeared rarely, but some public TCRs recurred in many donors.

Points on this clone: Its antigen remains unidentified.

The source is a man in his forties in good health and CMV-seronegative. The chain has TRBV7-2 and TRBJ1-5, with 7 positions matching TRBD1. The sequenced sample was PBMCs. The CDR3 loop is CASSLARGNNQPQHF. The DNA for the CDR3 is TGTGCCAGCAGCTTAGCCAGGGGGAACAATCAGCCCCAGCATTTT.